Following are 32 T cell receptor beta chains from one sample sequenced in a study of cytomegalovirus exposure and HLA in healthy donors. The study ran its PCR with 60 Vbeta and 13 Jbeta primers. Sequencing was performed with immunoSEQ multiplex PCR; in TCRdb, only in-frame clones are kept and a portion is missing. The sample lists 300,000 or so clones, 70% to 90% seen once, with approximately 2% in the top ten. Sequencing used PBMCs. These receptors were taken from a woman aged 40 to 50 in good health and CMV-seropositive.

The rearrangement links TRBV7-9 to TRBJ1-4, with 9 bases fitting TRBD1. In germline, CDR1 is SEHNR, CDR2 FQNEAQ (reference sequence). The CDR3 spans 16 residues. Losses at the gene ends were 4 bases for V and 2 bases for J; bases not matched to a gene: 5. CDR3 sequence: CASSWTGALTNEKLFF. The CDR3 DNA is TGTGCCAGCAGCTGGACAGGGGCACTGACTAATGAAAAACTGTTTTTT.

Only a few counts were recorded for this clone. In DNA, the CDR3 is TGTGCCAGCAGCGCCCTACAGGGGAGCGAGCAGTACTTC. As protein: CASSALQGSEQYF. This chain uses TRBV9 with TRBJ2-7; 7 bases fit TRBD1. The V gene end was trimmed by 3 bases and the J gene end by 6 bases; junction bases not matched to a gene: 6. CDR1 and CDR2 (germline): SGDLS, YYNGEE. The CDR3 sequence is 13 residues long. The full variable domain, in which reference TRBV9 and TRBJ2-7 provide the parts outside the CDR3, is DSGVTQTPKHLITATGQRVTLRCSPRSGDLSVYWYQQSLDQGLQFLIQYYNGEERAKGNILERFSAQQFPDLHSELNLSSLELGDSALYFCASSALQGSEQYFGPGTRLTVT.

The chain combines TRBV7-2 with TRBJ1-1, with D unclear. The ends were cut back, 3 bases at V and 5 bases at J, with 13 bases in the middle. The CDR3 loop spans 14 amino acids. Per the germline V gene, CDR1 is SGHTA and CDR2 is FQGNSA. CDR3 residues: CASSLETGGTEAFF. CDR3 sequence (DNA): TGTGCCAGCAGCTTGGAAACGGGAGGGACTGAAGCTTTCTTT.

The genes are TRBV2 and TRBJ1-1; weak D call: TRBD1 (6 bases). Germline V gives CDR1 SNHLY, CDR2 FYNNEI. CDR3 length: 14 amino acids. Trimming cost V 6 bases and J 7 bases, with 18 bases left between them. CDR3 nucleotide sequence: TGTGCCAGCAGACCACGGGACAATTCTCTTGAAGCTTTCTTT. Amino acids: CASRPRDNSLEAFF.

The rearrangement joins TRBV7-2 to TRBJ2-1; D is possibly TRBD2 (5 bases). Germline V CDR1 and CDR2: SGHTA, FQGNSA. V was trimmed by 7 bases and J by 8 bases, leaving 18 bases between them. CDR3 size: 14 residues. The CDR3 DNA reads as TGTGCCAGCATCCTGGACGGCGGGTTCTATGAGCAGTTCTTC. Its protein is CASILDGGFYEQFF.

V gene TRBV9 combines with J gene TRBJ1-1; maybe TRBD1 (6 bases). Trimming pared 3 bases from V and 4 bases from J, leaving 19 bases between. CDR1 is SGDLS and CDR2 is YYNGEE in the germline V gene. The CDR3 contains 16 residues. Written as DNA, the CDR3 is TGTGCCAGCAGCGCCTTGGACGCAGGGGTGAGCACTGAAGCTTTCTTT. This translates into CASSALDAGVSTEAFF. The complete variable domain, with remaining parts taken from reference TRBV9 and TRBJ1-1, reads DSGVTQTPKHLITATGQRVTLRCSPRSGDLSVYWYQQSLDQGLQFLIQYYNGEERAKGNILERFSAQQFPDLHSELNLSSLELGDSALYFCASSALDAGVSTEAFFGQGTRLTVV.

This chain connects TRBV7-2 to TRBJ2-3, with TRBD2 matching 9 bases. V shed 2 bases, J shed 0 bases, and the junction held 9 bases outside the gene matches. Per the germline V gene, CDR1 is SGHTA and CDR2 is FQGNSA. The CDR3 loop spans 18 amino acids. The CDR3: CASSLLAGHILSTDTQYF. The CDR3 DNA follows: TGTGCCAGCAGCTTACTAGCGGGGCACATATTAAGCACAGATACGCAGTATTTT.

The chain has TRBV13 and TRBJ2-5, with TRBD1 identical over 7 bases. Germline lookup yields CDR1 PRHDT and CDR2 FYEKMQ (reference sequence). The CDR3 runs to 15 residues. V lost 5 bases, J lost 3 bases, and 9 bases stayed unmatched. The CDR3 sequence: CASSGPGTAEETQYF. The DNA for the CDR3 is TGTGCCAGCAGCGGACCGGGGACAGCTGAAGAGACCCAGTACTTC.

A single count supports this clone. V usage is TRBV6-1 and J usage is TRBJ1-2, with 7 bases identical to TRBD1. The CDR3 runs to 13 residues. Germline V lookup: CDR1 MNHNS, CDR2 SASEGT. Trimming took 7 bases from V and 0 from J; bases not matched to a gene: 2. The CDR3 reads CASIQGSNYGYTF. CDR3 DNA sequence: TGTGCCAGCATACAGGGGTCTAACTATGGCTACACCTTC.

The chain couples TRBV30 to TRBJ1-1; 7 bases fit TRBD1. V shed 3 bases and J 0 bases; nucleotides not matched to a gene: 7. From germline, CDR1 is GTSNPN and CDR2 SVGIG (reference sequence). The CDR3 contains 15 residues. The CDR3 nucleotides read TGTGCCTGGAGCCAACCAGGGGGTATGAACACTGAAGCTTTCTTT. It yields the protein CAWSQPGGMNTEAFF.

The V and J genes are TRBV4-3 and TRBJ2-1; a weak D match, TRBD2 (5 bases). Trimming removed 3 bases at V and 6 bases at J, with 15 bases between. Germline-derived CDR1 and CDR2 are LGHNA and YSLEER. This CDR3 contains 15 residues. Here the CDR3 DNA reads TGCGCCAGCAGCCACACCTCCGGACGGGGCAATGAGCAGTTCTTC. Amino acid sequence: CASSHTSGRGNEQFF.

The J gene is TRBJ2-7, the V gene TRBV30; TRBD1 might be the D (5 bases). This CDR3 is built from 13 residues. CDR1 GTSNPN and CDR2 SVGIG come from the germline V gene (reference sequence). Trimming removed 7 bases from V and 3 bases from J, with 16 bases in between. As DNA, the CDR3 is TGTGCCTACGACAGCGATGTCGGCTACGAGCAGTACTTC. Translated, it gives CAYDSDVGYEQYF.

The chain is built from TRBV30 and TRBJ2-5, with D maybe TRBD2 (6 bases). The J call is in doubt because the DNA end fits TRBJ2-7 better. CDR1 and CDR2 (germline): GTSNPN, SVGIG (reference sequence). This CDR3 contains 16 residues. DNA of the CDR3: TGTGCCTGGAGTGTAGTTGCGGGGTTAGGTTCCTACGAGCAGTACTTC. This translates into CAWSVVAGLGSYEQYF.

The chain couples TRBV5-1 to TRBJ1-5; a weak D match, TRBD1 (6 bases). Trimming shortened V by 4 bases and J by 4 bases, and 12 bases separated the two germline ends. Germline V gene lookup returns CDR1 SGHRS and CDR2 YFSETQ. The CDR3 has 14 amino acids. The chain's CDR3 is CASSPQGQNQPQHF. The CDR3 nucleotides read TGCGCCAGCAGCCCCCAGGGGCAAAATCAGCCCCAGCATTTT. Based on the CDR3 plus reference TRBV5-1 and TRBJ1-5, the full variable domain is KAGVTQTPRYLIKTRGQQVTLSCSPISGHRSVSWYQQTPGQGLQFLFEYFSETQRNKGNFPGRFSGRQFSNSRSEMNVSTLELGDSALYLCASSPQGQNQPQHFGDGTRLSIL.

V gene TRBV18 combines with J gene TRBJ2-7; perhaps TRBD1 as D (7 bases). Trimming stripped 2 bases from V and 5 bases from J, with 16 bases between. The germline V gene has CDR1 KGHSH and CDR2 LQKENI. The CDR3 has 15 amino acids. This CDR3 reads CASSPGGGSHNEQYF. The CDR3 region has the DNA TGTGCCAGCTCACCAGGAGGGGGCAGTCATAACGAGCAGTACTTC.

The chain links TRBV7-8 to TRBJ2-7; a weak D match, TRBD1 (5 bases). CDR3 size: 14 residues. Trimming took 1 base from V and 4 from J, leaving 11 bases between them. CDR1 and CDR2 from the germline V gene are SGHVS and FQNEAQ. CDR3 DNA sequence: TGTGCCAGCAGCTTAGTACAGGATCCTTACGAGCAGTACTTC. Protein product: CASSLVQDPYEQYF.

The gene calls are TRBV6-6 and TRBJ1-2, with D possibly matching TRBD1 (6 bases). Germline CDR1 reads MNHNY; CDR2 reads SVGAGI (reference sequence). V dropped 4 bases and J dropped 4 bases, with 19 bases sitting between them. CDR3 length: 16 amino acids. CDR3 DNA sequence: TGTGCCAGCAGTTCATCCCCAGGGGTGGGCTCCTATGGCTACACCTTC. Translation: CASSSSPGVGSYGYTF.

The genes are TRBV5-1 and TRBJ2-7, with 9 bases lining up with TRBD1. There are 16 residues in the CDR3. Germline values: CDR1 SGHRS, CDR2 YFSETQ. J lost 1 base, V lost 6 bases, and 11 bases had no gene match. The CDR3 DNA sequence: TGCGCCAGCACCCCCTCGGACAGGGGTTTTTCCTACGAGCAGTACTTC. It codes for CASTPSDRGFSYEQYF. Combining the CDR3 with reference TRBV5-1 and TRBJ2-7 gives the whole variable domain KAGVTQTPRYLIKTRGQQVTLSCSPISGHRSVSWYQQTPGQGLQFLFEYFSETQRNKGNFPGRFSGRQFSNSRSEMNVSTLELGDSALYLCASTPSDRGFSYEQYFGPGTRLTVT.

The rearrangement joins TRBV27 to TRBJ2-3, with TRBD2 matching 12 bases. After removal of 5 bases from V and 9 bases from J, the junction contained 6 bases not matched to a gene. The CDR3 has 14 residues. Germline CDR1 MNHEY, CDR2 SMNVEV (reference sequence). The CDR3 loop reads CASSPQTSGGTQYF. CDR3 nucleotides: TGTGCCAGCAGTCCCCAGACTAGCGGGGGAACGCAGTATTTT.

The genes are TRBV14 and TRBJ2-7; 8 bases fit TRBD2. Germline CDR1 reads SGHDN; CDR2 reads FVKESK. The CDR3 is made up of 17 amino acids. Trimming took 1 base from V and 5 from J; bases not matched to a gene: 13. This CDR3 is CASSQGIRTSREHEQYF. The CDR3 coding sequence is TGTGCCAGCAGCCAAGGGATTAGGACTAGCAGGGAACACGAGCAGTACTTC.

V is TRBV2 and J is TRBJ2-3, with 8 bases identical to TRBD2. The CDR3 is 16 amino acids. Losses at the gene ends were 4 bases for V and 6 bases for J; bases not matched to a gene: 12. Germline V gene sequence: CDR1 SNHLY, CDR2 FYNNEI. Written as DNA, the CDR3 is TGTGCCAGCAGTGTGGTAGCGGGAATGGTCGGCGATACGCAGTATTTT. It encodes CASSVVAGMVGDTQYF.

This chain links TRBV28 with TRBJ1-5; 8 bases agree with TRBD1. CDR1 is MDHEN and CDR2 is SYDVKM in the germline V gene. The CDR3 is made up of 18 amino acids. V lost 6 bases to trimming and J lost 3 bases; unmatched junction nucleotides: 16. In nucleotides, the CDR3 is TGTGCCAGCAGACTCAGCCGACAGGGGACTGAAACCAATCAGCCCCAGCATTTT. It yields the protein CASRLSRQGTETNQPQHF. Filled out from reference TRBV28 and TRBJ1-5, the complete variable domain reads DVKVTQSSRYLVKRTGEKVFLECVQDMDHENMFWYRQDPGLGLRLIYFSYDVKMKEKGDIPEGYSVSREKKERFSLILESASTNQTSMYLCASRLSRQGTETNQPQHFGDGTRLSIL.

This clone showed up just a few times. The chain links TRBV6-5 to TRBJ2-7; 7 bases map to TRBD1. Per germline, CDR1 MNHEY and CDR2 SVGAGI. The CDR3 length is 15 residues. V lost 4 bases to trimming and J lost 0 bases; unmatched junction nucleotides: 6. The CDR3 region is CASSFPQGLSYEQYF. The CDR3 nucleotides are TGTGCCAGCAGTTTCCCACAGGGGCTCTCCTACGAGCAGTACTTC.

V and J are TRBV29-1 and TRBJ1-4; perhaps TRBD1 as D (5 bases). The CDR3 totals 14 residues. V shed 0 bases and J shed 8 bases, with 13 bases lying between them. Germline CDR1 is SQVTM and CDR2 is ANQGSEA. CDR3: CSVEDVGRGEKLFF. CDR3 bases: TGCAGCGTTGAAGATGTGGGGCGAGGAGAAAAACTGTTTTTT.

The CDR3 sequence: CASSVSAGANYGYTF. In DNA form, the CDR3 reads TGTGCCAGCAGTGTCTCGGCAGGGGCTAACTATGGCTACACCTTC. The genes are TRBV2 and TRBJ1-2, with D maybe TRBD1 (6 bases). Between the trimmed V and J ends, which lost 4 bases and 0 bases, there was a span of 12 bases. Germline CDR1 is SNHLY and CDR2 is FYNNEI. This CDR3 spans 15 amino acids.

As regards this clone: Other DNA sequences of this sample code for an identical CDR3. V usage is TRBV5-1 and J usage is TRBJ2-3, with TRBD2 matching over 11 bases. J gave up 6 bases and V 4 bases, and 7 bases lay outside the gene matches. This CDR3 has 15 amino acids. Germline V gene lookup returns CDR1 SGHRS and CDR2 YFSETQ. CDR3 sequence reads: CASSVTSGSSDTQYF. The DNA of the CDR3 is TGCGCCAGCAGCGTTACTAGCGGGAGTTCTGATACGCAGTATTTT.

V usage is TRBV6-1 and J usage is TRBJ2-3; 8 bases agree with TRBD2. Germline values: CDR1 MNHNS, CDR2 SASEGT. The CDR3 extends over 15 amino acids. J lost 7 bases, V lost 6 bases, and 12 bases had no gene match. The CDR3 spells CASSTGLAPPYTQYF. The CDR3 DNA follows: TGTGCCAGCAGCACCGGACTAGCCCCCCCATATACGCAGTATTTT.

The chain employs TRBV4-2 and TRBJ2-1, with TRBD2 identical over 9 bases. The CDR3 length is 15 residues. The V segment lost 0 bases and the J segment 7 bases; nucleotides outside the gene matches: 4. Germline-derived CDR1 and CDR2 are LGHNA and YNFKEQ. The CDR3 reads CASSQELAGQNEQFF. As DNA, the CDR3 is TGTGCCAGCAGCCAAGAACTAGCGGGTCAGAATGAGCAGTTCTTC.

The chain couples TRBV30 to TRBJ1-5; no firm D call. V shed 0 bases and J shed 9 bases, with 9 bases lying between them. This CDR3 has 12 residues. CDR1 is GTSNPN and CDR2 is SVGIG in the germline V gene (reference sequence). The CDR3 protein is CAWSVKNGPQHF. CDR3 DNA: TGTGCCTGGAGTGTAAAGAACGGGCCCCAGCATTTT.

In this sample, this clone turned up a few times. The chain carries TRBV28 and TRBJ2-1; possible D gene TRBD1, 6 bases. This CDR3 contains 17 residues. Germline values: CDR1 MDHEN, CDR2 SYDVKM. Trimming removed 7 bases from V and 0 bases from J, with 19 bases in between. CDR3 in amino acids: CASTTTVGAGSYNEQFF. The CDR3 DNA sequence: TGTGCCAGCACCACGACGGTGGGGGCAGGCTCCTACAATGAGCAGTTCTTC.

This clone was observed a few times. V gene TRBV5-1 combines with J gene TRBJ2-3, with 10 nucleotides matching TRBD2. This CDR3 comprises 17 residues. Trimming cost V 0 bases and J 0 bases; bases outside gene matches: 4. Germline-derived CDR1 and CDR2 are SGHRS and YFSETQ. The CDR3 reads CASSLGRTSGSTDTQYF. The DNA of the CDR3 is TGCGCCAGCAGCTTGGGGAGGACTAGCGGAAGCACAGATACGCAGTATTTT.

This chain links TRBV7-8 with TRBJ1-5, with 8 bases matching TRBD1. V lost 5 bases to trimming and J lost 3 bases; unmatched junction nucleotides: 12. The CDR3 is 17 amino acids. Germline lookup yields CDR1 SGHVS and CDR2 FQNEAQ. The CDR3 DNA reads as TGTGCCAGCAGCGCCCGGACAGGGATATTCCCCAATCAGCCCCAGCATTTT. It specifies CASSARTGIFPNQPQHF.